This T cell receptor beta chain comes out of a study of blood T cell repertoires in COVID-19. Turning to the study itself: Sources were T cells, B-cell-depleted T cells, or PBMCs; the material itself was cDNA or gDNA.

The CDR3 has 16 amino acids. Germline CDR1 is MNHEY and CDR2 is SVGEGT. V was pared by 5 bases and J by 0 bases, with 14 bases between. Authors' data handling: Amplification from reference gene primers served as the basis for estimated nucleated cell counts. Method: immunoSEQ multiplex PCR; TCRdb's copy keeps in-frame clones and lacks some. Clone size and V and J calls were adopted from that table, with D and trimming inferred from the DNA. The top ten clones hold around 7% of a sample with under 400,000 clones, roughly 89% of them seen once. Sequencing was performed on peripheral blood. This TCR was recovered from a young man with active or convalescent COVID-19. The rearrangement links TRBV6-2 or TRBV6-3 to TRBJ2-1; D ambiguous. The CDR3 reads CASSMLMVGSYNEQFF. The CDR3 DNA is TGTGCCAGCAGTATGTTGATGGTCGGCTCCTACAATGAGCAGTTCTTC.